Shown below are 3 T cell receptor beta chains from a single sample sequenced in a study of monozygotic twins with inflammatory bowel disease. TCRdb reanalyzed the 5' RACE reads and collapses them to one entry per CDR3 protein, without DNA. The table counts more than 95,000 distinct CDR3 sequences; less than 2% lies in the top ten. Sequencing used blood. Receptors were obtained from a human donor with ulcerative colitis or Crohn's disease, or a healthy co-twin of an affected twin (not recorded which).

This CDR3 reads CASSLDRQETQYF. J is TRBJ2-5 and V is TRBV7-9. Looked up from germline, CDR1 is SEHNR and CDR2 is FQNEAQ (reference sequence). The CDR3 is 13 residues long. Combining the CDR3 with reference TRBV7-9 and TRBJ2-5 gives the whole variable domain DTGVSQNPRHKITKRGQNVTFRCDPISEHNRLYWYRQTLGQGPEFLTYFQNEAQLEKSRLLSDRFSAERPKGSFSTLEIQRTEQGDSAMYLCASSLDRQETQYFGPGTRLLVL.

This chain joins TRBV28 and TRBJ1-4. There are 15 residues in the CDR3. Germline V lookup: CDR1 MDHEN, CDR2 SYDVKM. CDR3 region: CASKTFSKGHEKLFF. Based on the CDR3 plus reference TRBV28 and TRBJ1-4, the full variable domain is DVKVTQSSRYLVKRTGEKVFLECVQDMDHENMFWYRQDPGLGLRLIYFSYDVKMKEKGDIPEGYSVSREKKERFSLILESASTNQTSMYLCASKTFSKGHEKLFFGSGTQLSVL.

This chain joins TRBV4-3 and TRBJ1-5; TCRdb's D call, TRBD1, is unchecked because there is no DNA. Germline CDR1 is LGHNA and CDR2 is YSLEER. This CDR3 contains 16 residues. Here the CDR3 reads CASSQERTPKNQPQHF.